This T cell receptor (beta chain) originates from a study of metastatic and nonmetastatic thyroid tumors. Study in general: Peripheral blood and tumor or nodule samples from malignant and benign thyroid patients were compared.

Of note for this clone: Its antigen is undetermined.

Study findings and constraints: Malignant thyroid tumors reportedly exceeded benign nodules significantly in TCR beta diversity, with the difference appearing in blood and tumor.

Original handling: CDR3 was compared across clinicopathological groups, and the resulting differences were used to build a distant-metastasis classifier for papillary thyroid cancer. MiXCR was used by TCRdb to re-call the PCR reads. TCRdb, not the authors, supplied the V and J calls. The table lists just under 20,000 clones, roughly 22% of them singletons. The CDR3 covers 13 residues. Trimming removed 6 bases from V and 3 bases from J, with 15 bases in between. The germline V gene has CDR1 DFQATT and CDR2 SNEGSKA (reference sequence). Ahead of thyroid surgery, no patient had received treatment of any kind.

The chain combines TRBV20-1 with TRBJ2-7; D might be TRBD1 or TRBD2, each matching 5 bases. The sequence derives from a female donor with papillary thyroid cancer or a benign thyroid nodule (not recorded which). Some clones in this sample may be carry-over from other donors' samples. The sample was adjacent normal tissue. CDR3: CSAPGTDNYEQYF. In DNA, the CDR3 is TGCAGTGCCCCAGGGACGGACAACTACGAGCAGTACTTC.